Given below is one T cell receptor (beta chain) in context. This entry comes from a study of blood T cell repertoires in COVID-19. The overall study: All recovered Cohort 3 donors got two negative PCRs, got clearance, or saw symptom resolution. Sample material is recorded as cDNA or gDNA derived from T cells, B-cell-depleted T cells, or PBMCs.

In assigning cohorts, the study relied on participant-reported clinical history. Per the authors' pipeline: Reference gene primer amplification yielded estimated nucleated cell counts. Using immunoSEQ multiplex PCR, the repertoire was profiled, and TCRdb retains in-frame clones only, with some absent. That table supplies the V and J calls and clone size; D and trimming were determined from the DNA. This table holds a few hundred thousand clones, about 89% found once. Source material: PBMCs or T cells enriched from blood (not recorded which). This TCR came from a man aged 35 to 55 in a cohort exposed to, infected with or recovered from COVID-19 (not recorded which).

CDR3 region: CASSLETGLSGYTF. Written as DNA, the CDR3 is TGTGCCAGCTCACTAGAGACAGGGTTGAGCGGCTACACCTTC. This sequence joins TRBV18 and TRBJ1-2, with TRBD1 matching 7 bases. Trimming took 4 bases from V and 8 from J; bases not matched to a gene: 10. Germline assignment: CDR1 KGHSH and CDR2 LQKENI. This CDR3 has 14 amino acids.